The 6 T cell receptor beta chains listed next were all sequenced from one sample in a study of cytomegalovirus exposure and HLA in healthy donors. Use of 60 Vbeta and 13 Jbeta primers characterized the PCR. Some clones are missing from TCRdb's copy, which holds only in-frame ones; the method was immunoSEQ multiplex PCR. The table includes about 87,000 clones, around 68% detected once. Source material: PBMCs. These receptor sequences come from a man aged 25-45 years in good health and CMV-seropositive.

This clone was picked up a small number of times. This chain links TRBV2 with TRBJ2-1, with 11 bases that match TRBD2. The CDR3 runs 16 residues. Germline V gene lookup returns CDR1 SNHLY and CDR2 FYNNEI. The V segment lost 3 bases and the J segment 10 bases; nucleotides outside the gene matches: 11. The CDR3 coding sequence is TGTGCCAGCAGTGACTGGGTTAGCGGGGGGGCACAAGAGCAGTTCTTC. It encodes CASSDWVSGGAQEQFF.

The chain carries TRBV4-1 and TRBJ1-4; possible D gene TRBD1, 5 bases. The CDR3 extends over 11 amino acids. The V and J ends lost 10 bases and 10 bases respectively, with 13 bases between them. Germline V gives CDR1 MGHRA, CDR2 YSYEKL. CDR3 sequence reads: CAIRGAGKLFF. The CDR3 bases are TGCGCCATTAGGGGAGCGGGAAAACTGTTTTTT.

The chain joins TRBV7-3 to TRBJ2-2; TRBD1 aligns across 9 bases. From germline, CDR1 is SGHTA and CDR2 FQGTGA. The CDR3 contains 14 residues. V shed 5 bases and J 10 bases; nucleotides not matched to a gene: 8. The CDR3 spells CASSLLDRGEELFF. In DNA form, the CDR3 reads TGTGCCAGCAGCCTCCTGGACAGGGGAGAGGAGCTGTTTTTT.

The V and J genes are TRBV6-6 and TRBJ1-2, with D perhaps matching TRBD1 (5 bases). Trimming cost V 5 bases and J 7 bases, with 11 bases left between them. Germline V gene lookup returns CDR1 MNHNY and CDR2 SVGAGI (reference sequence). The CDR3 has 12 residues. CDR3: CASSQGIGGYTF. CDR3 bases: TGTGCCAGCAGTCAGGGTATCGGTGGCTACACCTTC.

This rearrangement joins TRBV14 to TRBJ2-2; 11 positions agree with TRBD2. Trimming removed 0 bases from V and 5 bases from J; junction bases left unmatched: 5. This CDR3 is 17 amino acids long. Germline loops: CDR1 SGHDN, CDR2 FVKESK. CDR3 DNA: TGTGCCAGCAGCCAAGAACTAGCGGGGGCACGAACCGGGGAGCTGTTTTTT. The encoded protein is CASSQELAGARTGELFF.

This chain uses TRBV5-1 with TRBJ2-7; 10 bases are shared with TRBD1. The J segment lost 2 bases and the V segment lost 1 base, leaving 9 bases of the junction unmatched. CDR1 is SGHRS and CDR2 is YFSETQ in the germline V gene. This CDR3 region has 17 residues. CDR3 sequence (DNA): TGCGCCAGCAGCTTGAGAGAGTCCGGACAGGGGGCCTACGAGCAGTACTTC. Amino acids: CASSLRESGQGAYEQYF. The full variable domain, in which reference TRBV5-1 and TRBJ2-7 provide the parts outside the CDR3, is KAGVTQTPRYLIKTRGQQVTLSCSPISGHRSVSWYQQTPGQGLQFLFEYFSETQRNKGNFPGRFSGRQFSNSRSEMNVSTLELGDSALYLCASSLRESGQGAYEQYFGPGTRLTVT.